This T cell receptor (beta chain) is from a study of cytomegalovirus exposure and HLA in healthy donors. Vbeta (60) and Jbeta (13) primers were used in the PCR. Produced via immunoSEQ multiplex PCR; TCRdb's table is partial and in-frame only. The sample shows 100,000 to 150,000 clones, and more than 0.9% sits with its ten largest clones. The germline V gene encodes CDR1 SGHRS and CDR2 YFSETQ. Losses at the gene ends were 4 bases for V and 4 bases for J; bases not matched to a gene: 6. The CDR3 sequence is 16 residues long. The clonotype was recovered from a man aged 18 to 30 in good health and CMV-seronegative. Material for sequencing was PBMCs. The chain links TRBV5-1 to TRBJ2-1, with TRBD2 matching 12 bases. The DNA of the CDR3 is TGCGCCAGCAGCCCCTGGACTAGCGGGGCATACAATGAGCAGTTCTTC. Translating gives CASSPWTSGAYNEQFF.